This T cell receptor (beta chain) is from a study of cytomegalovirus exposure and HLA in healthy donors. The study drew the donors from its approximately 120-subject validation cohort, separate from the 666-subject first cohort. Study observations and caveats: Three of the chains that were CMV-associated were confirmed in vitro to be specific for CMV antigens. The investigators catalogued 150 to 200 TCR beta chains as cytomegalovirus-associated. Most TCR sequences proved rare, with some public TCRs found in many donors.

TCRdb's copy holds only in-frame clones and misses some; the assay was immunoSEQ multiplex PCR. This repertoire shows 200,000 to 250,000 clones, roughly 84% found once; its top ten account for over 11%. Notes on this clone: Its antigen is still unknown.

The CDR3 is 14 residues long. J gave up 5 bases and V 4 bases, and 8 bases lay outside the gene matches. Germline V gives CDR1 SGDLS, CDR2 YYNGEE. This clonotype was obtained from a woman aged 25 to 39 in good health and CMV-seropositive. This chain uses TRBV9 with TRBJ2-5, with 7 positions matching TRBD2. What was sequenced was PBMCs. CDR3: CASSPRLLAETQYF. CDR3 DNA: TGTGCCAGCAGCCCCCGGTTACTAGCGGAGACCCAGTACTTC.